Presented here are 28 T cell receptor beta chains from one specimen sequenced in a study of T cells in Graves' hyperthyroidism and ophthalmopathy. RNA transcripts yielded amplified TCR beta CDR3 regions. Initially, a first-round RT-PCR of the TCR CDR3 employed the HTBI primer set. TCRdb analysed the multiplex PCR reads with MiXCR anew, one entry per CDR3 protein. This sample has 660,000 or so distinct CDR3 sequences, with nearly 45% found just once. The specimen was peripheral blood or thyroid tissue (not recorded which). The source is an adult man with Graves' disease, either hyperthyroidism or ophthalmopathy (not recorded which).

This clonotype has just a few counts. The chain is built from TRBV19 and TRBJ1-2; maybe TRBD1 (6 bases). V shed 5 bases and J shed 1 base, with 11 bases lying between them. CDR3 length equals 14 residues. Germline V CDR1 and CDR2: LNHDA, SQIVND (reference sequence). The chain's CDR3 is CASSDRTDNYGYTF. The CDR3 DNA reads TGTGCCAGTAGTGATCGGACAGATAACTATGGCTACACCTTC.

This sequence joins TRBV2 and TRBJ1-3; D gene unclear. From germline, CDR1 is SNHLY and CDR2 FYNNEI. Trimming removed 5 bases from V and 4 bases from J, with 15 bases in between. The CDR3 covers 15 residues. For the CDR3, the DNA is TGTGCCAGCAGTCGCCAAAGCGGCGGGGGAAACACCATATATTTT. Its translation is CASSRQSGGGNTIYF.

Comments on this clonotype: A much larger clone sits a single nucleotide away, making a read error possible. The chain uses TRBV24-1 and TRBJ2-5; tentatively, D is TRBD2 (6 bases). V lost 8 bases to trimming and J lost 9 bases, with 21 bases between them. From germline, CDR1 is KGHDR and CDR2 SFDVKD. The CDR3 runs to 14 residues. CDR3 protein: CATTRSREGEAQYF. CDR3 sequence (DNA): TGTGCCACCACTCGAAGCAGGGAAGGGGAGGCCCAGTACTTC.

In its sample, this clonotype was seen a few times. For the CDR3, the DNA is TGTGCCAGCAGTTACGACAGGGGGAGATCTGAAGCTTTCTTT. Its translation: CASSYDRGRSEAFF. The gene calls are TRBV12-3 or TRBV12-4 and TRBJ1-1, with 9 bases fitting TRBD1. The trim removed 4 bases at V and 6 bases at J, leaving 6 bases unmatched. CDR3 size: 14 residues.

The chain uses TRBV5-4 and TRBJ2-5, with 7 positions matching TRBD1. This CDR3 spans 14 amino acids. Germline lookup yields CDR1 SGHNT and CDR2 YYREEE (reference sequence). With 5 bases clipped from V and 3 bases from J, the junction kept 7 bases outside the gene matches. CDR3 region: CASRSDDREETQYF. In DNA form, the CDR3 reads TGTGCCAGCAGGTCGGATGACAGGGAAGAGACCCAGTACTTC.

On this clonotype: A much more abundant neighbour one base away suggests this may be a read error. This chain links TRBV2 with TRBJ1-6; D may be TRBD1 (5 bases). The CDR3 has 13 amino acids. CDR1 SNHLY and CDR2 FYNNEI come from the germline V gene. V was cut by 6 bases and J by 9 bases, with 12 bases left in between. The CDR3 DNA follows: TGTGCCAGCAGCGTAGAAGGGGCTTCACCCCTCCACTTT. Translated: CASSVEGASPLHF.

There are many counts of this clonotype. The chain recombines TRBV12-3 or TRBV12-4 with TRBJ1-6; tentative D call: TRBD1 (5 bases). The CDR3 consists of 15 residues. The ends were cut back, 6 bases at V and 10 bases at J, with 19 bases in the middle. In nucleotides, the CDR3 is TGTGCCAGCAGACACAGTGGGGGAATTGAATCACCCCTCCACTTT. Translating it yields CASRHSGGIESPLHF.

This chain connects TRBV12-3 or TRBV12-4 to TRBJ1-5; D unresolved. Trimming pared 5 bases from V and 0 bases from J, leaving 8 bases between. This CDR3 contains 14 residues. For the CDR3, the DNA is TGTGCCAGCAGTGGTCTGAATAGCAATCAGCCCCAGCATTTT. Translating gives CASSGLNSNQPQHF.

The J gene is TRBJ2-7, the V gene TRBV7-9; 7 positions agree with TRBD1. The CDR3 extends over 15 amino acids. From germline, CDR1 is SEHNR and CDR2 FQNEAQ (reference sequence). V trimming: 1 base; J trimming: 6 bases; junction bases outside the gene matches: 9. The CDR3 spells CASSLDARYRGEQYF. The CDR3 DNA reads TGTGCCAGCAGCTTAGATGCCCGGTACAGGGGCGAGCAGTACTTC.

V is TRBV6-4 and J is TRBJ1-2; 12 nucleotides agree with TRBD1. The germline CDR1 and CDR2 sequences are MRHNA and SNTAGT. The CDR3 loop spans 14 amino acids. With 3 bases clipped from V and 7 bases from J, the junction kept 3 bases outside the gene matches. This CDR3 is CASSEGTGGRGYTF. CDR3 nucleotide sequence: TGTGCCAGCAGTGAAGGGACAGGGGGCCGTGGCTACACCTTC.

Many counts were recorded for this clonotype. The rearrangement joins TRBV19 to TRBJ1-5; 7 bases line up with TRBD1. Germline CDR1 and CDR2: LNHDA and SQIVND (reference sequence). This CDR3 spans 13 amino acids. V lost 9 bases and J lost 7; bases outside the gene matches: 9. This chain's CDR3 is CASSIDREQPQHF. As DNA, the CDR3 is TGTGCCAGCAGCATAGACAGGGAGCAGCCCCAGCATTTT.

In this sample, this clonotype turned up many times. The chain links TRBV14 to TRBJ2-5; tentatively, D is TRBD1 (6 bases). Trimming removed 3 bases from V and 5 bases from J, with 10 bases in between. Germline-derived CDR1 and CDR2 are SGHDN and FVKESK. This CDR3 is built from 13 residues. Here the CDR3 reads CASSQGAGETQYF. CDR3 sequence (DNA): TGTGCCAGCAGCCAGGGGGCCGGGGAGACCCAGTACTTC.

This clonotype was seen once. This may come from a read error, since a much larger clone is one base off. CDR3 nucleotides: TGCAGCGTTGATAACCCGGGAGCACAAGAGACCCAGTACTTC. Protein product: CSVDNPGAQETQYF. The rearrangement uses TRBV29-1 and TRBJ2-5, with D possibly TRBD2 on 6 matching bases. The CDR3 has 14 amino acids. Germline V gene data show CDR1 as SQVTM and CDR2 as ANQGSEA. The V end was cut by 3 bases, the J end by 2 bases, with 13 bases between.

This clonotype was observed a few times. The chain employs TRBV7-6 and TRBJ1-4; D possibly corresponds to TRBD1 (5 bases). The V and J ends lost 5 bases and 6 bases respectively, with 16 bases between them. Germline assignment: CDR1 SGHVS and CDR2 FNYEAQ. This CDR3 has 15 amino acids. Here the CDR3 reads CASSPHSGEDEKLFF. The CDR3 bases are TGTGCCAGCAGCCCCCACTCGGGGGAGGATGAAAAACTGTTTTTT.

This clonotype was seen ten or more times. J is TRBJ1-1 and V is TRBV7-9; D is possibly TRBD1 (6 bases). The CDR3 runs to 15 residues. Deletions cut 3 bases from V and 1 base from J, with 12 bases between. Germline assignment: CDR1 SEHNR and CDR2 FQNEAQ (reference sequence). CDR3 in amino acids: CASSFRQGQNTEAFF. CDR3 DNA: TGTGCCAGCAGCTTCCGTCAGGGGCAGAACACTGAAGCTTTCTTT.

This clonotype was recorded at least ten times. The rearrangement joins TRBV10-2 to TRBJ1-5; unclear D gene. Trimming removed 0 bases at V and 12 bases at J, with 9 bases between. The CDR3 runs to 12 residues. From germline, CDR1 is WSHSY and CDR2 SAAADI. The CDR3 region is CASSESNSLQHF. The CDR3 nucleotides are TGCGCCAGCAGTGAGTCGAACTCCCTCCAGCATTTT.

With respect to this clonotype: A much more abundant neighbour one base away suggests this may be a read error. This sequence joins TRBV24-1 and TRBJ2-5; 8 nucleotides agree with TRBD2. CDR1 KGHDR and CDR2 SFDVKD come from the germline V gene. V dropped 6 bases and J dropped 7; count of bases not matched to a gene: 21. CDR3 length: 18 residues. CDR3 loop: CATSSGITGLVGGGTQYF. The CDR3 nucleotides read TGTGCCACCAGTTCGGGAATAACGGGACTAGTGGGAGGTGGGACCCAGTACTTC.

Turning to this clonotype: Mismatch with germline at one junction end may stem from a read error. The genes are TRBV7-9 and TRBJ1-3; D ambiguous. This CDR3 is 13 amino acids long. CDR1 and CDR2 from the germline V gene are SEHNR and FQNEAQ (reference sequence). The CDR3 nucleotides read TGTGCCAGCAGCCCCTCGACTGGAAGCACCATATATTTT. It yields the protein CASSPSTGSTIYF.

About this clonotype itself: A read error is possible here, since a much larger clone lies one base away. The chain recombines TRBV20-1 with TRBJ2-5; D gene ambiguous. This CDR3 has 13 amino acids. Trimming cost V 1 base and J 1 base, with 7 bases left between them. In germline, CDR1 is DFQATT, CDR2 SNEGSKA (reference sequence). The CDR3 DNA sequence: TGCAGTGCTAGAGGGCGGATCCAAGAGACCCAGTACTTC. Translation gives CSARGRIQETQYF.

The rearrangement uses TRBV20-1 and TRBJ1-4, with 9 bases that match TRBD1. Germline V gene data show CDR1 as DFQATT and CDR2 as SNEGSKA (reference sequence). CDR3 length equals 13 residues. The V segment lost 6 bases and the J segment 8 bases; nucleotides outside the gene matches: 7. The CDR3 is CSAAQGAWEKLFF. CDR3 coding DNA: TGCAGTGCCGCACAGGGGGCCTGGGAAAAACTGTTTTTT.

The CDR3 sequence is CARKGHLNTEAFF. CDR3 in DNA: TGTGCTAGGAAGGGACACCTGAACACTGAAGCTTTCTTT. The chain links TRBV19 to TRBJ1-1, with D perhaps TRBD1 (6 bases). CDR1 LNHDA and CDR2 SQIVND come from the germline V gene (reference sequence). The CDR3 length is 13 residues.

This clonotype was picked up a small number of times. V usage is TRBV7-6 and J usage is TRBJ1-1; 10 nucleotides line up with TRBD1. Germline lookup yields CDR1 SGHVS and CDR2 FNYEAQ. The V and J ends lost 5 bases and 10 bases, in that order; junction bases with no gene match: 13. CDR3 length equals 15 residues. The CDR3 bases are TGTGCCAGCAGCCCGCCGACAGGGGGCCCTTCGGGAGCTTTCTTT. It codes for CASSPPTGGPSGAFF.

This clonotype was seen only a few times. The rearrangement links TRBV20-1 to TRBJ1-1, with TRBD1 as a possible D gene (5 bases). CDR1 is DFQATT, CDR2 SNEGSKA, per germline (reference sequence). V was shortened by 4 bases and J by 5 bases, with 14 bases between the two germline ends. The CDR3 consists of 13 residues. As DNA, the CDR3 is TGCAGTGCTATCCGGGACCAAGGAACTGAAGCTTTCTTT. Translation gives CSAIRDQGTEAFF.

This clonotype was found a few times. This rearrangement joins TRBV12-3 or TRBV12-4 to TRBJ2-7; D may correspond to TRBD1 or TRBD2 (5 bases each). V was cut by 6 bases and J by 5 bases, with 17 bases left in between. The CDR3 sequence is 14 residues long. DNA for the CDR3: TGTGCCAGCAGCCAAGGGACCATGCCCCACGAGCAGTACTTC. Translation gives CASSQGTMPHEQYF.

The chain uses TRBV6-1 and TRBJ2-7; 9 nucleotides line up with TRBD2. The CDR3 covers 13 residues. CDR1 and CDR2 from the germline V gene are MNHNS and SASEGT. J gave up 6 bases and V 5 bases, and 5 bases lay outside the gene matches. The CDR3 reads CASSYAGGLEQYF. The CDR3 region has the DNA TGTGCCAGCAGTTACGCGGGAGGGCTCGAGCAGTACTTC.

This chain links TRBV25-1 with TRBJ1-5; 11 positions agree with TRBD1. V dropped 4 bases and J dropped 6; count of bases not matched to a gene: 5. The CDR3 has 15 amino acids. Germline values: CDR1 MGHDK, CDR2 SYGVNS. The CDR3 bases are TGTGCCAGCAGTGGGGGACAGGGGGTAAGTCAGCCCCAGCATTTT. The encoded protein is CASSGGQGVSQPQHF.

V is TRBV7-9 and J is TRBJ2-5; 7 bases line up with TRBD1. The CDR3 consists of 18 residues. Germline V gene data show CDR1 as SEHNR and CDR2 as FQNEAQ (reference sequence). V lost 1 base and J lost 9; bases outside the gene matches: 20. CDR3 nucleotide sequence: TGTGCCAGCAGCTTAGAGGCGAGACAGGGCGGAGGTGATCAGCCCCAGTACTTC. Translation: CASSLEARQGGGDQPQYF.

This chain joins TRBV5-1 and TRBJ2-7; D may match TRBD1 or TRBD2 (5 bases each). CDR1 is SGHRS, CDR2 YFSETQ, per germline. V lost 1 base and J 3 bases, leaving 11 bases between the germline ends. The CDR3 is made up of 14 amino acids. CDR3 protein: CASSLIGAVYEQYF. CDR3 sequence (DNA): TGCGCCAGCAGCTTGATCGGGGCGGTCTACGAGCAGTACTTC.